This T cell receptor (beta chain) is from a study of cytomegalovirus exposure and HLA in healthy donors (TCRdb year 2017). Regarding the complete study: According to an earlier analysis of around 600 of the donors, about 179 million T cells yielded 90 million to 140 million unique TCR beta sequences and approximately 300 Gb of sequence data. Of the roughly 420 genotyped donors, more than 75% were placed in the genetic ancestry cluster associated with self-reported Caucasian donors. All discovery cohort repertoires had been generated on a single sequencing platform. Among roughly 400 genotyped donors of the cohort, an average of around 240,000 unique TCR beta nucleotide sequences were sequenced per donor, roughly 18% of them non-productive. Four to six DR-DQ haplotypes were handled as single units for association and clustering because linkage in the cohort was strong. The number of typed donors differed by locus: roughly 629-640 for A, B, C, DRB1 and DQB1; 500 to 550 for DQA1; 606 for DPA1; and around 490 for DPB1. In an earlier analysis of 587 of the donors, high-throughput TCR beta sequencing was used to judge whether each TCR beta V gene segment behaved as functional or pseudogenic. A later genetic analysis took genome-wide SNP genotypes for about 60% of the roughly 670 donors and used that subset as a discovery cohort. A later analysis re-examined previously published TCR beta repertoires from just over 650 donors and added high-resolution HLA genotyping to investigate patterns of TCR occurrence. Donor age, sex, ethnicity and CMV serostatus were collected together with the repertoire data. Rather than using new phenotypic data, the later analysis identified candidate immune exposures from TCR beta sequences and from how often those sequences occurred across donors. A separate validation cohort of 100 to 150 different subjects was used in addition to the roughly 700-subject first cohort. Both class I and class II loci were covered by HLA typing, at four-digit resolution. The study combined high-throughput TCR immunosequencing, statistical association of individual TCRs with disease status, and machine learning to predict cytomegalovirus infection status. The study profiled the T cell repertoires of hundreds of subjects by immunosequencing and related them to cytomegalovirus serostatus. Roughly 300 gigabases of sequencing data and approximately 93 million unique TCR sequences were included in an early release covering roughly 700 HLA-typed donors. The study aimed to test whether cataloging public T cell receptors could reveal signatures of past pathogen exposure. Results the study describes overall, beyond this receptor: Most TCR sequences were observed very rarely across donors, whereas some public TCRs were present in many individuals. In a later analysis, TCR association rates were found to vary across HLA loci, with the most associated TCRs seen for DRB1 alleles and the fewest for HLA-C alleles. At a false discovery rate of 0.05, a later analysis linked some 18,000 TCR beta sequences to specific HLA alleles. Immune exposure information for the cohort was limited to CMV serostatus. A later analysis found that most CMV-associated TCR beta chains appeared HLA-restricted, with HLA associations seemingly driven largely by CMV exposure. Strong co-occurrence of HLA alleles, especially DR and DQ, made assigning TCR associations to individual alleles difficult. According to the authors, the approach could potentially be generalized to other disease states and immunological phenotypes. The study listed 170 or so TCR beta chains as associated with cytomegalovirus. In vitro tests confirmed that three of the cytomegalovirus-associated TCR beta chains recognize cytomegalovirus antigens. The sequencing pipeline was judged likely to have produced a cluster of highly shared sequence variants as a technical artifact. The presence/absence analyses assumed that sequencing depth was roughly uniform across donors, and that assumption may not be true. Because counts were too low, seventeen rarely observed V segments, including chromosome 9 orphons, were left out of the earlier analysis of roughly 600 of the donors. Because HLA typing was missing for some donors at each locus, association tests included only the typed subset. In a later analysis, several top co-occurrence clusters were reported to appear linked to parvovirus B19, influenza, CMV and Epstein-Barr virus. Broadly in line with IMGT annotations, most TCR beta V segments showed up in productive rearrangements about 87% or about 30% of the time in an earlier analysis of 587 of the donors. The 87-base-pair reads could not distinguish some IMGT-functional V segments, including TRBV6-2 and TRBV6-3, so those segments were excluded. Linkage disequilibrium might explain the correlated functional status among segregating V segments, but an unknown experimental factor could not be excluded. A further reported finding was that TCR beta sequences accurately predicted the HLA-A and HLA-B alleles for most subjects in the first cohort. A later genetic analysis associated a missense DCLRE1C variant with V-gene and J-gene trimming of TCR beta chains, and an independent cohort replicated the association. A later analysis found that HLA-associated TCR beta chains were more clonally expanded and had lower generation probabilities than equally common non-associated chains. Compared with the approximately 720-donor mean, donors in an Asian-associated ancestry cluster had fewer N-insertions in productive TCRs, according to a later genetic analysis. In this cohort, only TCR beta chains were sequenced, and detectable features were limited by the absence of alpha or paired-chain data. Cytomegalovirus status was reported to be diagnosed by the classifier with high specificity and sensitivity in both the original and validation cohorts.

V loses 2 bases of germline sequence and J loses 8 bases, and the interval between the two ends is 19 bases. Via the germline V gene (reference sequence), CDR1 is SGHNT and CDR2 YYREEE. From the cysteine through the phenylalanine, the CDR3 covers 15 amino acids. Only the CDR3 DNA stays, 45 bases, in frame from base 1. On this clone itself: Its antigen is currently not known. No base-level quality is on record; no much larger clone is a single base apart.

The cohort was made up of 666 healthy bone marrow donors. At the time of sampling, all cohort members were nominally healthy, though unrecorded immune exposures were likely present. The donor was CMV seronegative and belonged to the group of 352 seronegative cohort members. Every donor gave a peripheral blood sample, and the peripheral blood mononuclear cells from that sample were used for TCR beta sequencing. The Qiagen DNeasy Blood Extraction Kit was used to extract genomic DNA from the blood cell samples. The library was prepared using the immunoSEQ multiplex PCR assay. The multiplex PCR relied on a mix of 60 forward primers for TCR Vbeta segments and 13 reverse primers for TCR Jbeta segments. Amplification of the CDR3 region of rearranged TCR beta genes was performed with a multiplex PCR assay on genomic DNA. The amplified TCR beta libraries were sequenced on the Illumina HiSeq System as 87-base-pair reads. As for the original processing: In a later analysis, 70 million to 95 million unique TCR beta chains were counted across the approximately 620 repertoires, and around 11 million of these chains were shared by at least two donors. Raw reads were error-corrected and collapsed into unique sequences with a nearest-neighbor algorithm that merged closely related sequences to remove PCR and sequencing errors. V, D and J gene segments were assigned by aligning CDR3 sequences to IMGT reference sequences. For a sequence to be retained, a match of at least six nucleotides was required to both a V gene segment and a J gene segment. A rearrangement was called productive if the CDR3 had no stop codons and remained in frame with V and J, and every other rearrangement was called non-productive. CDR3 was defined by IMGT convention, running from the second conserved V-encoded cysteine to the conserved J-encoded phenylalanine. The earlier analysis of 500 to 600 of the donors excluded sequences that lacked an unambiguous match to a single V gene segment. An earlier analysis of fewer than 750 of the donors classified V segments as functional when productive rearrangements were above 56.7% and as segregating when the standard deviation between donors was above 5%. To diagnose cytomegalovirus status from the catalog of TCR beta chain sequences, a statistical classification framework was built. In a later analysis, V and J genes were assigned by comparing TCR nucleotide sequences against IMGT/GENE-DB human TR gene sequences. Using the TCRdist pipeline, a later analysis assigned CDR3 sequences along with most-parsimonious VDJ recombination scenarios. In a later analysis, each TCR beta chain was defined by its CDR3 amino acid sequence together with its V-gene family, and reads without a unique V-gene family were excluded. To address suspected cross-contamination and a sequencing artifact, a later analysis removed approximately 600 highly shared, low-generation-probability nucleotide sequences. In a later analysis, a clonal expansion index for each public chain was calculated from normalized within-repertoire ranks of inferred template counts. A later analysis computed generation probabilities with a VDJ recombination model fitted to out-of-frame rearrangements, and checked the results against IGoR. In a later analysis, hypergeometric tests were used to score TCR-TCR, TCR-HLA and TCR-CMV co-occurrence, with a repertoire-size bias correction applied to TCR pairs. False discovery rates were estimated in a later analysis by permuting HLA or CMV assignments 20 times. In a later analysis, co-occurring TCRs were grouped using DBSCAN, with TCRdist sequence similarity added in when clustering inside HLA-allele-positive subsets. Co-occurrence clustering excluded repertoires with fewer than 30,000 or more than 120,000 public chains, plus five with anomalous nucleotide sharing. Held by TCRdb, this immuneACCESS table contains in-frame sequences only and omits some clones. Under half of the omission traces to an unresolved V gene where checked; the cause of the rest is unknown. D and trimming come from the DNA, and the V and J calls and clone size come from that table. For this sample the table gives hundreds of thousands of clones, of which 76% were detected only once. Approximately 0.6% of the sample rests with the top ten.

The V and J segments used are TRBV5-4 and TRBJ1-2; a weak D assignment points to TRBD1 (6 bases agree). This receptor was taken from a man aged 18 to 30 in good health and CMV-seronegative. The sequenced material came from PBMCs. The nucleotides read TGTGCCAGCAGCTTTTTGGGGGGGGCGCCGGTCGGCTACACCTTC. Translated, it reads CASSFLGGAPVGYTF. The full variable domain, completed from the reference TRBV5-4 and TRBJ1-2 proteins outside the CDR3, reads ETGVTQSPTHLIKTRGQQVTLRCSSQSGHNTVSWYQQALGQGPQFIFQYYREEENGRGNFPPRFSGLQFPNYSSELNVNALELDDSALYLCASSFLGGAPVGYTFGSGTRLTVV.